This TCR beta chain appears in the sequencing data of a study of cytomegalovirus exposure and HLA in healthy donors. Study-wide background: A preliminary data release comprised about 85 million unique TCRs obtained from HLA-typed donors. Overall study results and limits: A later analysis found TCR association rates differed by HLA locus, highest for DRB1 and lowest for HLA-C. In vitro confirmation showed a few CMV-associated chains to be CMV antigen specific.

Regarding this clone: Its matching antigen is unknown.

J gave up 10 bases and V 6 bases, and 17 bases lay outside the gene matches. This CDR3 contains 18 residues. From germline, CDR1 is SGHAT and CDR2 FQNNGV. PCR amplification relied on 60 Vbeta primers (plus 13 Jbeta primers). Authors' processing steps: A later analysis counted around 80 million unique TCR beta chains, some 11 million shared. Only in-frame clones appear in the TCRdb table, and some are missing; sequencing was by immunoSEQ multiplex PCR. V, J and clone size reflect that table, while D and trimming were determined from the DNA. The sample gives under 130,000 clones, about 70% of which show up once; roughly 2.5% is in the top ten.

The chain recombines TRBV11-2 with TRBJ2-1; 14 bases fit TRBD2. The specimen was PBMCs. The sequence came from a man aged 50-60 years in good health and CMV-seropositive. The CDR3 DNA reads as TGTGCCAGCAGTTCCGGACTAGCGGGAGGTTTAGATGTTACGGAGCAGTTCTTC. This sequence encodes CASSSGLAGGLDVTEQFF.